Below are 31 T cell receptor beta chains sequenced from a single sample in a study of shared clonotypes between healthy human individuals. Here immunoSEQ multiplex PCR was the method, and the copy in TCRdb shows in-frame clones only, minus some. The top ten hold 0.055% to 0.075% of the sample, which has roughly 520,000 clones, 90% to 97% seen once. The sequenced sample consisted of naive CD4+ T cells sorted from blood. Described subset: CD45RA+ positively selected. The receptors stem from a woman aged 25 to 39 in good health.

The chain employs TRBV28 and TRBJ1-5, with 10 nucleotides matching TRBD1. CDR1 is MDHEN and CDR2 is SYDVKM in the germline V gene. The CDR3 loop spans 18 amino acids. The ends lost 6 bases at V and 5 bases at J; junction bases unmatched: 16. CDR3 DNA: TGTGCCAGCAGCCCGGGACAGGGGTTGGGCTCTATTGATCAGCCCCAGCATTTT. Amino acids: CASSPGQGLGSIDQPQHF.

The chain carries TRBV5-1 and TRBJ2-3; 7 bases agree with TRBD2. Losses at the gene ends were 0 bases for V and 8 bases for J; bases not matched to a gene: 15. CDR3 size: 17 residues. Germline V CDR1 and CDR2: SGHRS, YFSETQ. As DNA, the CDR3 is TGCGCCAGCAGCTTGGCCTCTAGGGGAGGGGCTCAGGGTACGCAGTATTTT. Protein product: CASSLASRGGAQGTQYF.

The V and J genes are TRBV7-2 and TRBJ2-1; TRBD2 matches at 13 bases. The CDR3 runs 17 residues. V was pared by 4 bases and J by 8 bases, with 11 bases of the junction left unmatched. Per germline, CDR1 SGHTA and CDR2 FQGNSA. Here the CDR3 DNA reads TGTGCCAGCAGCTCGCAACCCGGACTAGCGGGAGAAGATGAGCAGTTCTTC. It yields the protein CASSSQPGLAGEDEQFF.

This chain uses TRBV10-3 with TRBJ2-3; the D call may be TRBD1 or TRBD2 (5 bases each). V lost 6 bases and J lost 4, with 14 bases in between. This CDR3 comprises 14 residues. CDR1 and CDR2 (germline): ENHRY, SYGVKD. The CDR3 sequence: CAISGTYRADTQYF. The CDR3 DNA follows: TGTGCCATCAGCGGGACCTACCGAGCAGATACGCAGTATTTT.

CDR3: CASSLAPTRGYGYTF. The CDR3 bases are TGTGCCAGCAGCTTGGCCCCGACCCGGGGCTATGGCTACACCTTC. The V call is TRBV5-5, the J call TRBJ1-2; no reliable D call. The CDR3 is made up of 15 amino acids. Germline V gives CDR1 SGHKS, CDR2 YYEKEE (reference sequence). V was shortened by 0 bases and J by 4 bases, with 13 bases between the two germline ends. The full variable domain, in which reference TRBV5-5 and TRBJ1-2 provide the parts outside the CDR3, is DAGVTQSPTHLIKTRGQQVTLRCSPISGHKSVSWYQQVLGQGPQFIFQYYEKEERGRGNFPDRFSARQFPNYSSELNVNALLLGDSALYLCASSLAPTRGYGYTFGSGTRLTVV.

On this clone: Other DNA sequences in the sample encode the same CDR3. This rearrangement joins TRBV6-1 to TRBJ2-7; 9 nucleotides align to TRBD2. Germline V gene sequence: CDR1 MNHNS, CDR2 SASEGT. V lost 2 bases and J lost 2; bases outside the gene matches: 4. The CDR3 totals 15 residues. This CDR3 reads CASSETAGGPYEQYF. CDR3 bases: TGTGCCAGCAGTGAAACGGCGGGAGGGCCCTACGAGCAGTACTTC.

V is TRBV19 and J is TRBJ2-2; no clear D gene. Trimming removed 2 bases from V and 7 bases from J, with 14 bases in between. The CDR3 runs 15 residues. CDR1 LNHDA and CDR2 SQIVND come from the germline V gene (reference sequence). CDR3 DNA: TGTGCCAGTAGTATATCCCCTTCCGTGGGCGGGGAGCTGTTTTTT. This codes for CASSISPSVGGELFF.

This clone has only one observation. The chain carries TRBV18 and TRBJ2-3; no reliable D call. CDR1 and CDR2 (germline): KGHSH, LQKENI. Trimming took 0 bases from V and 0 from J, leaving 13 bases between them. The CDR3 sequence is 17 residues long. This CDR3 reads CASSPPSQQSSTDTQYF. CDR3 coding DNA: TGTGCCAGCTCACCACCATCCCAGCAATCTAGCACAGATACGCAGTATTTT.

The chain has TRBV28 and TRBJ2-3; D may be TRBD2 (6 bases). Trimming took 4 bases from V and 2 from J, leaving 13 bases between them. This CDR3 spans 15 amino acids. CDR1 is MDHEN and CDR2 is SYDVKM in the germline V gene. The CDR3: CASSSWREVTDTQYF. The CDR3 DNA sequence: TGTGCCAGCAGTTCTTGGCGGGAAGTCACAGATACGCAGTATTTT.

The V call is TRBV11-2, the J call TRBJ2-7; possibly TRBD1 for D (7 bases). Germline lookup yields CDR1 SGHAT and CDR2 FQNNGV. CDR3 length: 11 residues. Trimming left V 8 bases short and J 4 bases short, with 9 bases between. CDR3 loop: CASAGGYEQYF. CDR3 sequence (DNA): TGTGCCAGCGCAGGGGGGTACGAGCAGTACTTC.

As concerns this clone: An end of the junction differs from the germline gene, which may be a read error. V is TRBV5-1 and J is TRBJ2-1, with a weak D call TRBD1 (6 bases). This CDR3 comprises 15 residues. Germline-derived CDR1 and CDR2 are SGHRS and YFSETQ. The CDR3 DNA is TGCGCCAGCAGTTTGGACAGCTTGGACTACAATGAGCAGTTCTTC. This translates into CASSLDSLDYNEQFF.

This chain joins TRBV2 and TRBJ1-2, with 7 bases lining up with TRBD1. Trimming at V came to 4 bases and at J to 4 bases, leaving 3 bases not matched to a gene. Germline CDR1 reads SNHLY; CDR2 reads FYNNEI. The CDR3 sequence is 13 residues long. The CDR3 sequence: CASSVQGVYGYTF. The CDR3 DNA reads TGTGCCAGCAGTGTTCAGGGGGTCTATGGCTACACCTTC.

This clone came up once. The chain employs TRBV28 and TRBJ2-7, with TRBD2 matching over 8 bases. V gave up 8 bases and J gave up 4 bases; unmatched junction bases: 13. The length of the CDR3 is 15 residues. The V gene's germline CDR1 is MDHEN and CDR2 SYDVKM. DNA of the CDR3: TGTGCCAGCTACCCCGGGGCTAGCGGGCAATACGAGCAGTACTTC. It translates to CASYPGASGQYEQYF.

The chain's CDR3 is CASSLDRGVYEQYF. CDR3 nucleotide sequence: TGTGCCAGCTCCCTGGACAGGGGAGTCTACGAGCAGTACTTC. This rearrangement joins TRBV6-1 to TRBJ2-7; TRBD1 matches at 9 bases. Germline-derived CDR1 and CDR2 are MNHNS and SASEGT. This CDR3 region has 14 residues. With V trimmed by 8 bases and J by 3 bases, 8 bases remained unmatched.

J is TRBJ2-3 and V is TRBV10-1; the match to TRBD2 covers 10 bases. The CDR3 runs 19 residues. Germline assignment: CDR1 WNHNN and CDR2 SYGVQD (reference sequence). Trimming took 8 bases from V and 2 from J; bases not matched to a gene: 19. The CDR3 region has the DNA TGCGCCAGCCGGCTAGCGGGAGTTTCAATTCAGACCTACACAGATACGCAGTATTTT. It is translated as CASRLAGVSIQTYTDTQYF.

The rearrangement links TRBV7-8 to TRBJ2-1; 9 positions agree with TRBD1. This CDR3 contains 15 residues. Per the germline V gene, CDR1 is SGHVS and CDR2 is FQNEAQ. V trimming: 5 bases; J trimming: 4 bases; junction bases outside the gene matches: 6. CDR3 sequence reads: CASSPRDRVYNEQFF. The CDR3 bases are TGTGCCAGCAGCCCCCGGGACAGGGTATACAATGAGCAGTTCTTC.

The J gene is TRBJ2-7, the V gene TRBV19, with D possibly called TRBD1 or TRBD2 (5 bases each). V shed 7 bases and J shed 3 bases, with 16 bases lying between them. The CDR3 spans 14 residues. In germline, CDR1 is LNHDA, CDR2 SQIVND (reference sequence). The CDR3 bases are TGTGCCAGTAAAATCCGGGACGGCGGCTACGAGCAGTACTTC. It specifies CASKIRDGGYEQYF.

The genes are TRBV18 and TRBJ1-2; D unresolved. The V gene lost 0 bases and the J gene lost 5 bases, with 10 bases spanning the gap. The CDR3 extends over 14 amino acids. The V gene's germline CDR1 is KGHSH and CDR2 LQKENI. The DNA for the CDR3 is TGTGCCAGCTCACCACCGCTCACAGCTTATGGCTACACCTTC. Its protein product is CASSPPLTAYGYTF.

The chain joins TRBV6-1 to TRBJ1-5, with TRBD1 identical over 8 bases. This CDR3 has 13 amino acids. The germline gives CDR1 MNHNS, CDR2 SASEGT. Losses at the gene ends were 4 bases for V and 6 bases for J; bases not matched to a gene: 2. The CDR3: CASSGTGSQPQHF. Written as DNA, the CDR3 is TGTGCCAGCAGTGGGACAGGGTCTCAGCCCCAGCATTTT.

The V and J genes are TRBV19 and TRBJ1-5; a weak D match, TRBD1 (5 bases). V lost 5 bases and J 3 bases, leaving 23 bases between the germline ends. Germline lookup yields CDR1 LNHDA and CDR2 SQIVND (reference sequence). The CDR3 is 18 amino acids. The CDR3 DNA is TGTGCCAGTAGTCTAACAAAAGGGGTCTCCGGGAACAATCAGCCCCAGCATTTT. This translates into CASSLTKGVSGNNQPQHF.

This rearrangement joins TRBV11-3 to TRBJ2-7; D is possibly TRBD2 (6 bases). From germline, CDR1 is SGHNT and CDR2 YENEEA. This CDR3 region has 12 residues. V lost 5 bases, J lost 3 bases, and 8 bases lay in between. CDR3 in amino acids: CASSGSGYEQYF. The CDR3 region has the DNA TGTGCCAGCAGCGGTAGCGGCTACGAGCAGTACTTC.

V and J are TRBV28 and TRBJ2-1; 15 nucleotides align to TRBD2. From germline, CDR1 is MDHEN and CDR2 SYDVKM. Germline trimming cut 5 bases from V and 3 bases from J; bases unmatched to any gene: 11. The CDR3 length is 19 residues. This chain's CDR3 is CASSNGKGLAGGFYNEQFF. In DNA form, the CDR3 reads TGTGCCAGCAGTAATGGGAAAGGACTAGCGGGAGGGTTCTACAATGAGCAGTTCTTC.

The chain recombines TRBV6-5 with TRBJ2-7; D is uncertain. From germline, CDR1 is MNHEY and CDR2 SVGAGI. The V end was cut by 5 bases, the J end by 3 bases, with 11 bases between. The CDR3 is 13 amino acids. The CDR3 protein is CASSRRAGYEQYF. In nucleotides, the CDR3 is TGTGCCAGCAGTCGACGGGCCGGCTACGAGCAGTACTTC.

The chain employs TRBV9 and TRBJ1-1; D gene ambiguous. Trimming left V 0 bases short and J 1 base short, with 10 bases between. The germline V gene encodes CDR1 SGDLS and CDR2 YYNGEE. The CDR3 has 15 amino acids. The CDR3 sequence is CASSVDLSSNTEAFF. DNA for the CDR3: TGTGCCAGCAGCGTAGATTTGAGCTCGAACACTGAAGCTTTCTTT. The complete variable domain, with remaining parts taken from reference TRBV9 and TRBJ1-1, reads DSGVTQTPKHLITATGQRVTLRCSPRSGDLSVYWYQQSLDQGLQFLIQYYNGEERAKGNILERFSAQQFPDLHSELNLSSLELGDSALYFCASSVDLSSNTEAFFGQGTRLTVV.

The chain is built from TRBV21-1 and TRBJ1-4; TRBD1 is the table's D call, not checked against the DNA. TRBV21-1 is termed a pseudogene. The CDR3 has 15 residues. The CDR3 DNA sequence: TGTGCCAGCAGCAGAACAGGTCCCCTAGGTGAAAAACTGTTTTTT. Amino acids: CASSRTGPLGEKLFF.

This sequence joins TRBV5-1 and TRBJ2-1; D is unresolved. Looked up from germline, CDR1 is SGHRS and CDR2 is YFSETQ. This CDR3 has 13 residues. Trimming pared 2 bases from V and 4 bases from J, leaving 7 bases between. The CDR3 nucleotides are TGCGCCAGCAGCTTAAGCAATTACAATGAGCAGTTCTTC. Its translation is CASSLSNYNEQFF.

The chain links TRBV11-2 to TRBJ2-1; D is unresolved. The CDR3 length is 12 residues. Trimming removed 7 bases from V and 6 bases from J, with 10 bases in between. Germline CDR1 and CDR2: SGHAT and FQNNGV. CDR3 sequence: CASTAGLNEQFF. The CDR3, as DNA: TGTGCCAGCACGGCCGGTCTCAATGAGCAGTTCTTC.

V is TRBV29-1 and J is TRBJ2-1, with D unclear. The V gene lost 4 bases and the J gene lost 3 bases, with 10 bases spanning the gap. Germline V CDR1 and CDR2: SQVTM, ANQGSEA. CDR3 length equals 13 residues. The CDR3 sequence: CSVAIFIYNEQFF. The CDR3 DNA is TGCAGCGTTGCCATATTTATCTACAATGAGCAGTTCTTC.

This clone has a handful of counts. The chain couples TRBV9 to TRBJ2-1; TRBD1 matches at 10 bases. This CDR3 is 15 amino acids long. Germline V gives CDR1 SGDLS, CDR2 YYNGEE. The trim removed 6 bases at V and 8 bases at J, leaving 11 bases unmatched. The CDR3 region has the DNA TGTGCCAGCAACAAGGGACAGGGGATTTGGGATGAGCAGTTCTTC. It translates to CASNKGQGIWDEQFF.

The chain joins TRBV5-1 to TRBJ2-5; 9 bases line up with TRBD2. The DNA matches TRBJ2-7 better at its end, which makes the J call doubtful. Germline lookup yields CDR1 SGHRS and CDR2 YFSETQ. The CDR3 has 15 residues. The CDR3: CASTDSAGGTYEQYF. The CDR3 DNA reads TGCGCCAGCACCGACTCAGCGGGAGGTACCTACGAGCAGTACTTC.

V and J are TRBV7-3 and TRBJ2-7; 12 positions agree with TRBD1. The germline V gene has CDR1 SGHTA and CDR2 FQGTGA. The length of the CDR3 is 16 residues. J was trimmed by 6 bases and V by 5 bases; bases with no gene match: 11. The CDR3 here is CASSLLRDRGPSEQYF. The CDR3 DNA reads as TGTGCCAGCAGCCTCCTCCGGGACAGGGGGCCCAGCGAGCAGTACTTC. The complete variable domain, with remaining parts taken from reference TRBV7-3 and TRBJ2-7, reads GAGVSQTPSNKVTEKGKYVELRCDPISGHTALYWYRQSLGQGPEFLIYFQGTGAADDSGLPNDRFFAVRPEGSVSTLKIQRTERGDSAVYLCASSLLRDRGPSEQYFGPGTRLTVT.